This TCR beta chain is drawn from a study of shared clonotypes between healthy human individuals (dated by TCRdb to 2019 to 2021). A note on the overall study: A couple of women and a few men aged 18 to 49 years were included in the cohort. To increase sequencing depth and limit assay-specific biases, different laboratories used diverse techniques to prepare libraries and sequence TCR repertoires. To estimate repertoire size and how much clonotypes are shared between individuals, the study performed deep sequencing of blood TCR repertoires from a handful of healthy adults. For each donor, CD4 naive and CD4 memory were each given three plates, CD8 naive was given two plates, and CD8 memory was given one plate. Leukapheresis yielded between about 0.8 and 8.9 billion PBMCs per donor.

Comment on this clone: The antigen it recognizes is unknown. There are no base qualities to consult, and no much larger clone falls within one base.

The CDR3 starts with the cysteine, ends with the phenylalanine, and has 19 residues. Only the CDR3 DNA is retained, 57 bases long and in frame from the first base. The germline V gene (reference sequence) sets CDR1 to SGHKS and CDR2 to YYEKEE. The junction carries 21 bases between V and J, which are trimmed by 2 bases and 0 bases respectively. General study outcomes and caveats: The genetic and exposure-history diversity represented was limited by the small number of donors. Clonotypes shared by all four sorted-subset donors showed higher generation probabilities than non-shared clonotypes. Even with the large sequencing depth, rarefaction of the sorted-subset datasets indicated that sequencing was incomplete. Estimated clonotype richness was generally larger for naive than for memory subsets. Pairwise subsampling indicated that sequencing depth was expected to affect the degree of clonotype sharing among donors. Only blood was sampled, and tissue TCR repertoires likely differ from those in blood. Across a few donors, around 5% of naive CD4, around 3.3% of naive CD8, roughly 2.2% of memory CD4, and 0.4% to 0.45% of memory CD8 clonotypes were shared.

For the CD8 naive samples, CD45RO-negative cells were positively selected for CCR7, yielding a CD45RA+CCR7+ population from which TemRA cells were excluded. The donors were healthy, HIV-negative adults who had no recently reported acute infections or vaccinations. All donors were Caucasian adults living in Nashville, Tennessee, USA. Blood was obtained by leukapheresis, after which PBMCs were separated by Ficoll-Histopaque density gradient centrifugation and cryopreserved in liquid nitrogen vapor phase. Analytical flow cytometry was used to check the purity and quantity of every magnetically sorted T cell population. Genomic DNA was isolated from each sorted fraction and quantified by UV absorbance on a Nanodrop 2000c. Using the deep immunoSEQ assay, TCR CDR3 regions were amplified from genomic DNA by multiplex PCR. Extracted genomic DNA from each cell subset was distributed evenly across all wells of several immunoSEQ 96-well plates, and each plate was treated as a replicate. For sorted subsets, 150 to 250 ng of genomic DNA, equivalent to 25,000 to 35,000 T cell genomes, went into each replicate PCR. Purified libraries were quantified with a Qubit 3.0 fluorometer, sized on a Bioanalyzer 2100, and re-quantified with the KAPA Library Quantification kit. Every immunoSEQ 96-well plate was sequenced on a dedicated single-read 150-cycle Illumina NextSeq 550 flow cell. Turning to the authors' computational methods: Because only junctional sequences without quality scores were contained in the immunoSEQ output, filtering matching that applied to full-length reads could not be performed. Sequences were annotated with PyIR, a Python wrapper for IgBLAST v1.9, and V/J genes and CDR3 were assigned using IMGT germline references. Reads were filtered out if the reads had weak V/J assignments (E-value above 1e-6), no CDR3, stop codons, out-of-frame junctions, or ambiguous translated residues. A V3J clonotype was defined by an identical inferred V gene, J gene, and CDR3 amino acid sequence. Percentage overlap between repertoires was calculated by dividing the number of shared unique clonotypes by the size of the smaller repertoire. RTK rarefaction, the Chao1 estimator, and Recon v2.1 estimates of unobserved clonotypes were used to assess repertoire richness. Generation probabilities for all TCRbeta clonotypes obtained by the gDNA method from several donors were computed using OLGA. TCRdb holds this immuneACCESS table with in-frame rearrangements only. Some clones are missing; in checked studies, unresolved V genes explain under half, and the rest has no known cause. The V and J calls and clone size come from that table; D and trimming were worked out from the DNA. Recorded for this sample are roughly 1,800,000 clones; approximately 95% of them occurred a single time. Under 1.5% of the sample rests with the top ten.

Sequencing was done on a sample of naive CD8+ T cells sorted from blood. Explained via the paper, the cell subset or site label denotes: CD45RA+CCR7+. This chain joins TRBV5-5 to TRBJ1-5; the D segment could be TRBD1, given 5 matching bases. The origin of this receptor is a man aged 18 to 30 in good health. The bases are TGTGCCAGCAGCTTAATGGGACTCGGTGAAAGGCCTAGCAATCAGCCCCAGCATTTT. Translated, this gives CASSLMGLGERPSNQPQHF.